This T cell receptor beta chain was recovered during a study of blood T cell repertoires in COVID-19. Some clones are missing from TCRdb's copy, which holds only in-frame ones; the method was immunoSEQ multiplex PCR. The data contain 250,000 or so clones, under 90% of them singletons. The CDR3 totals 15 residues. Germline V gene data show CDR1 as MNHEY and CDR2 as SVGAGI. V gave up 4 bases and J gave up 8 bases; unmatched junction bases: 9. Sequences were obtained from PBMCs or T cells enriched from blood (not recorded which). This receptor was obtained from a middle-aged man who had recovered from COVID-19. The chain links TRBV6-5 to TRBJ2-1; 9 bases are shared with TRBD2. The CDR3 bases are TGTGCCAGCAGTTCGGGACTAGCTGGCCTCGATGAGCAGTTCTTC. It yields the protein CASSSGLAGLDEQFF.